Presented here are 16 T cell receptor beta chains from one specimen sequenced in a study of shared clonotypes between healthy human individuals. Repertoires were generated with immunoSEQ multiplex PCR, while TCRdb's copy carries only in-frame clones and drops some. Among about 680,000 clones listed, around 92% were seen once. Naive CD8 cells comprised CD45RO-negative, CCR7-positively selected cells, excluding terminally differentiated effector memory CD45RA+ cells. Sequencing was carried out using naive CD8+ T cells sorted from blood. The receptors were gathered from a man aged 25 to 40 in good health.

This chain joins TRBV4-1 and TRBJ1-2, with 7 positions matching TRBD1. From germline, CDR1 is MGHRA and CDR2 YSYEKL. The J segment lost 2 bases and the V segment lost 4 bases, leaving 16 bases of the junction unmatched. The CDR3 contains 18 residues. CDR3 sequence reads: CASSPLLIGTVSNYGYTF. In DNA, the CDR3 is TGCGCCAGCAGCCCGTTATTAATCGGGACAGTCTCAAACTATGGCTACACCTTC.

The chain has TRBV6-1 and TRBJ2-7; 8 bases are a match to TRBD2. V trimming: 2 bases; J trimming: 0 bases; junction bases outside the gene matches: 6. The CDR3 runs to 16 residues. CDR1 is MNHNS and CDR2 is SASEGT in the germline V gene. The CDR3 DNA follows: TGTGCCAGCAGTGAATGGGGTAGCGGGAACTCCTACGAGCAGTACTTC. Translated: CASSEWGSGNSYEQYF.

J is TRBJ2-1 and V is TRBV11-2, with 8 positions matching TRBD1. The CDR3 spans 16 residues. Germline values: CDR1 SGHAT, CDR2 FQNNGV. The junction had 5 bases not matched to a gene; V was cut back by 1 base and J by 3 bases. As DNA, the CDR3 is TGTGCCAGCAGCTTAGGTATGACAGGGGTCTACAATGAGCAGTTCTTC. Amino acid sequence: CASSLGMTGVYNEQFF.

V usage is TRBV21-1 and J usage is TRBJ2-1; the table assigns TRBD2, which was not confirmed against the DNA. TRBV21-1 is tagged as a pseudogene. There are 15 residues in the CDR3. The CDR3 region is CARGGLAGARYEQFF. CDR3 in DNA: TGTGCCAGAGGGGGGCTAGCGGGAGCTAGGTATGAGCAGTTCTTC.

With regard to this clone: Other DNA sequences from this sample encode an identical CDR3 as well. The chain carries TRBV15 and TRBJ2-1; 11 bases fit TRBD2. Germline V lookup: CDR1 LNHNV, CDR2 YYDKDF (reference sequence). The CDR3 contains 15 residues. The J segment lost 7 bases and the V segment lost 0 bases, leaving 2 bases of the junction unmatched. The DNA of the CDR3 is TGTGCCACCAGCAGAGATAGGACTAGCGGGAATGAGCAGTTCTTC. Protein: CATSRDRTSGNEQFF.

The chain combines TRBV4-1 with TRBJ1-5; possibly TRBD1 for D (5 bases). Trimming took 4 bases from V and 7 from J, leaving 17 bases between them. The germline V gene encodes CDR1 MGHRA and CDR2 YSYEKL. The CDR3 runs 15 residues. The DNA of the CDR3 is TGCGCCAGCAGCCCGGCAGGGTTAACAGGACAGCCCCAGCATTTT. Its protein product is CASSPAGLTGQPQHF.

The chain is built from TRBV6-1 and TRBJ2-5; D gene unclear. The CDR3 runs 15 residues. Per germline, CDR1 MNHNS and CDR2 SASEGT. Trimming took 6 bases from V and 1 from J, leaving 15 bases between them. The CDR3 loop is CASRISLWRQETQYF. The CDR3 DNA follows: TGTGCCAGCAGAATCTCCCTGTGGCGCCAAGAGACCCAGTACTTC.

The V call is TRBV28, the J call TRBJ2-5; TRBD1 is a possible D gene (6 bases). Trimming shortened V by 5 bases and J by 7 bases, and 11 bases separated the two germline ends. CDR3 length equals 12 residues. Per the germline V gene, CDR1 is MDHEN and CDR2 is SYDVKM. CDR3 region: CASSPTGPTQYF. The CDR3 DNA reads as TGTGCCAGCAGTCCTACAGGGCCGACCCAGTACTTC.

This chain joins TRBV29-1 and TRBJ2-1; D call uncertain. Germline CDR1 is SQVTM and CDR2 is ANQGSEA. The CDR3 is 12 residues long. With 0 bases removed from V and 10 bases from J, the gap between germline ends came to 10 bases. CDR3 sequence: CSVEDRVFEQFF. The CDR3 nucleotides read TGCAGCGTTGAAGATCGCGTTTTCGAGCAGTTCTTC.

This clone has just a few counts. The chain couples TRBV19 to TRBJ2-3; TRBD2 aligns across 8 bases. Trimming cost V 9 bases and J 2 bases; bases outside gene matches: 4. Germline CDR1 reads LNHDA; CDR2 reads SQIVND (reference sequence). CDR3 length: 13 residues. The CDR3 protein is CASLAGSTDTQYF. For the CDR3, the DNA is TGTGCCAGCTTAGCGGGGTCCACAGATACGCAGTATTTT. Together with reference TRBV19 and TRBJ2-3, the CDR3 gives the full variable domain: DGGITQSPKYLFRKEGQNVTLSCEQNLNHDAMYWYRQDPGQGLRLIYYSQIVNDFQKGDIAEGYSVSREKKESFPLTVTSAQKNPTAFYLCASLAGSTDTQYFGPGTRLTVL.

The chain joins TRBV6-6 to TRBJ2-7, with D perhaps TRBD1 or TRBD2 (5 bases each). Germline V gene sequence: CDR1 MNHNY, CDR2 SVGAGI (reference sequence). The CDR3 totals 16 residues. V lost 5 bases and J lost 0, with 17 bases in between. CDR3 in DNA: TGTGCCAGCAGTAAACTCGGGACGTCCAGCTCCTACGAGCAGTACTTC. Amino acids: CASSKLGTSSSYEQYF.

The chain joins TRBV29-1 to TRBJ2-7; the match to TRBD2 covers 12 bases. The CDR3 is made up of 17 amino acids. Germline V gene data show CDR1 as SQVTM and CDR2 as ANQGSEA. V trimming: 6 bases; J trimming: 0 bases; junction bases outside the gene matches: 12. The CDR3 DNA follows: TGCAGCGTGGGACTAGCGGGCCAAGGACTCAGCTCCTACGAGCAGTACTTC. Translating it yields CSVGLAGQGLSSYEQYF.

The chain links TRBV14 to TRBJ2-7; D gene uncertain. The CDR3 totals 12 residues. Germline assignment: CDR1 SGHDN and CDR2 FVKESK. V was clipped by 3 bases and J by 2 bases, with 5 bases between them. In DNA form, the CDR3 reads TGTGCCAGCAGCCATGACGCCTACGAGCAGTACTTC. Translated, it gives CASSHDAYEQYF.

This sequence joins TRBV5-4 and TRBJ2-6; D is possibly TRBD1 or TRBD2 (5 bases each). The V end lost 4 bases, the J end lost 0 bases, and 14 bases lay between the germline ends. CDR1 SGHNT and CDR2 YYREEE come from the germline V gene (reference sequence). This CDR3 is 17 amino acids long. The CDR3 loop is CASSLEGRTSGANVLTF. In DNA form, the CDR3 reads TGTGCCAGCAGCCTAGAGGGACGGACCTCTGGGGCCAACGTCCTGACTTTC.

The chain uses TRBV14 and TRBJ2-7; 8 bases map to TRBD2. CDR1 is SGHDN and CDR2 is FVKESK in the germline V gene. V dropped 2 bases and J dropped 1; count of bases not matched to a gene: 1. CDR3 length: 14 amino acids. In nucleotides, the CDR3 is TGTGCCAGCAGCCAACGGGGGGGGTCCTACGAGCAGTACTTC. It yields the protein CASSQRGGSYEQYF.

This clone was detected once. The V gene is TRBV5-1, the J gene TRBJ2-7, with 9 bases fitting TRBD1. V shed 0 bases and J 3 bases; nucleotides not matched to a gene: 7. Germline V gives CDR1 SGHRS, CDR2 YFSETQ. The CDR3 consists of 16 residues. The CDR3 protein is CASSLATGQGVYEQYF. The CDR3 DNA follows: TGCGCCAGCAGCTTGGCAACGGGACAGGGTGTCTACGAGCAGTACTTC.